The 17 T cell receptor beta chains listed next were all sequenced from one sample in a study of cytomegalovirus exposure and HLA in healthy donors. PCR involved 60 Vbeta and 13 Jbeta primers. Clones were sequenced by immunoSEQ multiplex PCR, and TCRdb holds only the in-frame ones, with some missing. Among tens of thousands of clones listed, about 71% were seen once. Sequences were obtained from PBMCs. The receptors come from a man in his sixties in good health and CMV-seropositive.

The chain employs TRBV7-8 and TRBJ2-2; 7 bases are shared with TRBD1. The CDR3 contains 16 residues. CDR1 and CDR2 from the germline V gene are SGHVS and FQNEAQ. Germline trimming cut 6 bases from V and 4 bases from J; bases unmatched to any gene: 11. This chain's CDR3 is CASSRTGTDFTGELFF. CDR3 in DNA: TGTGCCAGCAGTCGAACCGGGACAGATTTCACCGGGGAGCTGTTTTTT.

This clone was seen a handful of times. This sequence joins TRBV11-2 and TRBJ1-1; a possible D gene is TRBD1 (5 bases). The germline V and J ends were trimmed by 6 bases and 7 bases, with 18 bases remaining between them. This CDR3 region has 14 residues. CDR1 SGHAT and CDR2 FQNNGV come from the germline V gene. CDR3: CASRSPVEGSEAFF. In DNA form, the CDR3 reads TGTGCCAGCAGATCTCCGGTGGAGGGGAGTGAAGCTTTCTTT.

This chain uses TRBV11-3 with TRBJ2-3; D not resolved. Trimming shortened V by 2 bases and J by 2 bases, and 8 bases separated the two germline ends. Germline V lookup: CDR1 SGHNT, CDR2 YENEEA. The CDR3 is 14 residues long. DNA for the CDR3: TGTGCCAGCAGCTTATCAGGTCACACAGATACGCAGTATTTT. Protein: CASSLSGHTDTQYF.

The chain carries TRBV5-6 and TRBJ2-1; 7 nucleotides align to TRBD2. The V segment lost 0 bases and the J segment 4 bases; nucleotides outside the gene matches: 4. The CDR3 spans 15 residues. Germline assignment: CDR1 SGHDT and CDR2 YYEEEE. The CDR3 DNA follows: TGTGCCAGCAGCTTGGGTGCGGGAGTGTACAATGAGCAGTTCTTC. This encodes CASSLGAGVYNEQFF.

The chain has TRBV6-4 and TRBJ2-2; 7 nucleotides line up with TRBD1. Germline assignment: CDR1 MRHNA and CDR2 SNTAGT. Losses at the gene ends were 2 bases for V and 3 bases for J; bases not matched to a gene: 6. The CDR3 spans 16 residues. CDR3 loop: CASSDESGGDTGELFF. The CDR3, as DNA: TGTGCCAGCAGTGACGAGTCAGGGGGTGACACCGGGGAGCTGTTTTTT.

The rearrangement uses TRBV7-2 and TRBJ2-7, with 7 bases identical to TRBD1. This CDR3 contains 15 residues. CDR1 is SGHTA, CDR2 FQGNSA, per germline. V shed 5 bases and J 5 bases; nucleotides not matched to a gene: 12. CDR3 coding DNA: TGTGCCAGCAGCCCCCGCCCACAGGGGTACGACGAGCAGTACTTC. Amino acid sequence: CASSPRPQGYDEQYF.

CDR3 protein: CASSEGTPDTQYF. The CDR3, as DNA: TGTGCCAGCAGTGAAGGGACTCCAGATACGCAGTATTTT. The rearrangement links TRBV6-1 to TRBJ2-3, with D maybe TRBD2 (5 bases). Per the germline V gene, CDR1 is MNHNS and CDR2 is SASEGT. Deletions cut 1 base from V and 4 bases from J, with 6 bases between. The CDR3 spans 13 residues.

This clone was detected only once. The genes are TRBV29-1 and TRBJ2-1, with TRBD2 matching 7 bases. V gave up 4 bases and J gave up 5 bases; unmatched junction bases: 5. Germline CDR1 and CDR2: SQVTM and ANQGSEA. CDR3 length: 13 amino acids. CDR3 amino acids: CSVGERGHNEQFF. CDR3 sequence (DNA): TGCAGCGTTGGGGAGCGGGGACACAATGAGCAGTTCTTC.

The chain recombines TRBV9 with TRBJ2-7; D unresolved. The germline V gene encodes CDR1 SGDLS and CDR2 YYNGEE. The CDR3 spans 14 residues. The germline V and J ends were trimmed by 0 bases and 3 bases, with 10 bases remaining between them. CDR3 sequence (DNA): TGTGCCAGCAGCGTAGACTCTCGTAGCTACGAGCAGTACTTC. Protein sequence: CASSVDSRSYEQYF.

This chain joins TRBV9 and TRBJ1-3; tentatively, D is TRBD1 (6 bases). Germline V gene data show CDR1 as SGDLS and CDR2 as YYNGEE. The CDR3 is 14 amino acids. CDR3 coding DNA: TGTGCGAGCGGGGGGGCCAGCTCTGGAAACACCATATATTTT. Protein product: CASGGASSGNTIYF.

The chain has TRBV11-3 and TRBJ2-3; TRBD2 aligns across 7 bases. Germline-derived CDR1 and CDR2 are SGHNT and YENEEA. CDR3 length: 16 residues. Trimming removed 1 base from V and 0 bases from J; junction bases left unmatched: 4. The CDR3 DNA reads TGTGCCAGCAGCTTAGGACTAGCAGCTAGCACAGATACGCAGTATTTT. Translating it yields CASSLGLAASTDTQYF.

V gene TRBV2 combines with J gene TRBJ2-7, with D perhaps matching TRBD2 (7 bases). CDR3 length equals 12 residues. V was pared by 6 bases and J by 3 bases, with 9 bases between. Looked up from germline, CDR1 is SNHLY and CDR2 is FYNNEI. Here the CDR3 reads CASRGGLYEQYF. The CDR3 DNA sequence: TGTGCCAGCAGGGGGGGGCTCTACGAGCAGTACTTC.

A single count supports this clone. Other DNA sequences in this sample translate to the same CDR3. This sequence joins TRBV19 and TRBJ2-7; D is uncertain. Germline values: CDR1 LNHDA, CDR2 SQIVND (reference sequence). The CDR3 extends over 14 amino acids. The V end lost 5 bases, the J end lost 0 bases, and 11 bases lay between the germline ends. CDR3 coding DNA: TGTGCCAGTAGTCACGATACCTACTCCTACGAGCAGTACTTC. It codes for CASSHDTYSYEQYF.

In DNA, the CDR3 is TGTGCCAGCCTACGTTCAGGGAATATGAACACTGAAGCTTTCTTT. It is translated as CASLRSGNMNTEAFF. The chain is built from TRBV6-6 and TRBJ1-1; a possible D gene is TRBD1 (5 bases). The CDR3 extends over 15 amino acids. V lost 8 bases to trimming and J lost 0 bases, with 16 bases between them. Germline lookup yields CDR1 MNHNY and CDR2 SVGAGI (reference sequence).

DNA of the CDR3: TGTGCCAGCAGCCCTACAGGGTTGAGCCTCTACGAGCAGTACTTC. Translated: CASSPTGLSLYEQYF. V gene TRBV28 combines with J gene TRBJ2-7; D possibly corresponds to TRBD1 (6 bases). V lost 6 bases to trimming and J lost 3 bases, with 18 bases between them. This CDR3 comprises 15 residues. CDR1 is MDHEN and CDR2 is SYDVKM in the germline V gene.

The CDR3 region is CASRDPGQGRDTQYF. As DNA, the CDR3 is TGTGCCAGCAGAGACCCGGGACAGGGGCGAGATACGCAGTATTTT. This chain links TRBV27 with TRBJ2-3; 10 bases fit TRBD1. The V gene's germline CDR1 is MNHEY and CDR2 SMNVEV (reference sequence). The CDR3 is 15 residues long. With V trimmed by 6 bases and J by 5 bases, 8 bases remained unmatched.

The V gene is TRBV4-2, the J gene TRBJ1-5; D is perhaps TRBD1 (6 bases). Germline V CDR1 and CDR2: LGHNA, YNFKEQ. The CDR3 has 16 amino acids. Trimming shortened V by 4 bases and J by 6 bases, and 19 bases separated the two germline ends. The CDR3 coding sequence is TGTGCCAGCAGCCCCGACGTCGGGGGGGGCGGTCAGCCCCAGCATTTT. As protein: CASSPDVGGGGQPQHF.